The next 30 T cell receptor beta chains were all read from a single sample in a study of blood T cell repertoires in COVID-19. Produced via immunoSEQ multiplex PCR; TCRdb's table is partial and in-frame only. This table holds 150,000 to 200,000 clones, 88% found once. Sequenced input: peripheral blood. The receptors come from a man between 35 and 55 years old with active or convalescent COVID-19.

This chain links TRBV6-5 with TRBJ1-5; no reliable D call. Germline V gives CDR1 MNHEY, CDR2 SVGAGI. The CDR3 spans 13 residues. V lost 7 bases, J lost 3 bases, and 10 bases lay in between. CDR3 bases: TGTGCCAGCACCGATTGGCCCAATCAGCCCCAGCATTTT. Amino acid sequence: CASTDWPNQPQHF.

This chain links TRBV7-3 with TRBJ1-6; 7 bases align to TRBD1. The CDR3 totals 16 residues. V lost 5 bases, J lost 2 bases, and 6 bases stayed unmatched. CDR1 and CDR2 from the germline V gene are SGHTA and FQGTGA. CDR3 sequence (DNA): TGTGCCAGCAGCCAGACAGGGATTACCTATAATTCACCCCTCCACTTT. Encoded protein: CASSQTGITYNSPLHF.

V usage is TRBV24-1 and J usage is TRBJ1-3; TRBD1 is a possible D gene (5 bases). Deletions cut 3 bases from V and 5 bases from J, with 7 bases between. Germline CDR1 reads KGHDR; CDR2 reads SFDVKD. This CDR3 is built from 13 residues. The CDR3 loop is CATSDRGRNTIYF. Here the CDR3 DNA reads TGTGCCACCAGTGATAGGGGAAGAAACACCATATATTTT.

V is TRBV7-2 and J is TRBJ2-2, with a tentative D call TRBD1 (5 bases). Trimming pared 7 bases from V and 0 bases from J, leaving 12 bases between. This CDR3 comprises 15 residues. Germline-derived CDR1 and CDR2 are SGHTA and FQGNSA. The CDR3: CASKTGVSNTGELFF. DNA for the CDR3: TGTGCCAGCAAAACAGGTGTTTCGAACACCGGGGAGCTGTTTTTT.

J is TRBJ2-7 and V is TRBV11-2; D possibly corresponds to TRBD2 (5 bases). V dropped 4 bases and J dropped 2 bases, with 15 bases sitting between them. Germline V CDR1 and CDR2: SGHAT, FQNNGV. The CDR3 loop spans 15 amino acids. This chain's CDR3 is CASSSRPGIPYEQYF. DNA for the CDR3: TGTGCCAGCAGCTCGAGACCCGGGATCCCCTACGAGCAGTACTTC.

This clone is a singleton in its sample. CDR3 in amino acids: CASSESNPASGPYNEQFF. The CDR3 DNA is TGCGCCAGCAGTGAGTCGAATCCCGCTAGCGGGCCCTACAATGAGCAGTTCTTC. The chain recombines TRBV10-1 with TRBJ2-1, with TRBD2 matching 8 bases. V shed 0 bases, J shed 2 bases, and the junction held 9 bases outside the gene matches. The CDR3 has 18 residues. The germline gives CDR1 WNHNN, CDR2 SYGVQD (reference sequence).

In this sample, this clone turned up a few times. DNA for the CDR3: TGCGCCAGCCCCCATCGGCCAGGGGGGAGCACTGAAGCTTTCTTT. It is translated as CASPHRPGGSTEAFF. The V gene is TRBV10-1, the J gene TRBJ1-1; 7 bases line up with TRBD1. V trimming: 8 bases; J trimming: 4 bases; junction bases outside the gene matches: 13. Germline-derived CDR1 and CDR2 are WNHNN and SYGVQD (reference sequence). The CDR3 has 15 residues.

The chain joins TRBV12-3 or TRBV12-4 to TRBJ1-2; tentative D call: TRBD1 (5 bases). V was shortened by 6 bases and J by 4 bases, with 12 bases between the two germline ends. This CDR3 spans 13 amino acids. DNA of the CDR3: TGTGCCAGCAGCTTACAGGAGGCCTATGGCTACACCTTC. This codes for CASSLQEAYGYTF.

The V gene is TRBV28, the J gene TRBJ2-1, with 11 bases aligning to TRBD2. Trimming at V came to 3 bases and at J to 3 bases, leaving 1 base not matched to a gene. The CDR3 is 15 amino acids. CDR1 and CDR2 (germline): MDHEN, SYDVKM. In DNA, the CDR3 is TGTGCCAGCAGTTTTCTAGCGGGAGGCTACAATGAGCAGTTCTTC. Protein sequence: CASSFLAGGYNEQFF.

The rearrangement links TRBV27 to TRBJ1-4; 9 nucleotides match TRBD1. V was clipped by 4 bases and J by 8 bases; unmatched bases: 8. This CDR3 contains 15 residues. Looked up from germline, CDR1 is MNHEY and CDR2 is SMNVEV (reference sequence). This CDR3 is CASSSTGGETEKLFF. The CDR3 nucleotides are TGTGCCAGCAGTTCCACAGGGGGCGAGACGGAAAAACTGTTTTTT.

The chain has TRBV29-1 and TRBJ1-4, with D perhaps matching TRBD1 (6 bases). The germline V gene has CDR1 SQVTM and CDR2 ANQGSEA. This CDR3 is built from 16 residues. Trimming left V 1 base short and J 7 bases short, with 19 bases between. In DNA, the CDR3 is TGCAGCGTTGAAGGAAGCCTCAGGGGCGGTAGTGAAAAACTGTTTTTT. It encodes CSVEGSLRGGSEKLFF.

The CDR3 bases are TGCGCCAGCTCTCTTCAGGGGACTGGAAACACCATATATTTT. Translated: CASSLQGTGNTIYF. This chain joins TRBV5-1 and TRBJ1-3; D is possibly TRBD1 (6 bases). The CDR3 loop spans 14 amino acids. Germline CDR1 is SGHRS and CDR2 is YFSETQ. V was shortened by 7 bases and J by 2 bases, with 13 bases between the two germline ends.

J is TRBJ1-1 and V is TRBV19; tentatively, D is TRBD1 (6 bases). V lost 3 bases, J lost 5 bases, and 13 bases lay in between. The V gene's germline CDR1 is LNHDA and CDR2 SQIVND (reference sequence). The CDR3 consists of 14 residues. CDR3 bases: TGTGCCAGTAGTATCAGGGGCTGGCAGACTGAAGCTTTCTTT. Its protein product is CASSIRGWQTEAFF. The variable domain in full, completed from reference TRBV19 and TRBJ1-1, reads DGGITQSPKYLFRKEGQNVTLSCEQNLNHDAMYWYRQDPGQGLRLIYYSQIVNDFQKGDIAEGYSVSREKKESFPLTVTSAQKNPTAFYLCASSIRGWQTEAFFGQGTRLTVV.

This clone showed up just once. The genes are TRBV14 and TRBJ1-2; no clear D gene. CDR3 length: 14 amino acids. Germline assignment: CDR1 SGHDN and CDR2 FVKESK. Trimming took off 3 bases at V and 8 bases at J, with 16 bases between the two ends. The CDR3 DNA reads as TGTGCCAGCAGCCATGCTGACCCTGGGGAGGGCTACACCTTC. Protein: CASSHADPGEGYTF. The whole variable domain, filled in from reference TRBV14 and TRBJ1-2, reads EAGVTQFPSHSVIEKGQTVTLRCDPISGHDNLYWYRRVMGKEIKFLLHFVKESKQDESGMPNNRFLAERTGGTYSTLKVQPAELEDSGVYFCASSHADPGEGYTFGSGTRLTVV.

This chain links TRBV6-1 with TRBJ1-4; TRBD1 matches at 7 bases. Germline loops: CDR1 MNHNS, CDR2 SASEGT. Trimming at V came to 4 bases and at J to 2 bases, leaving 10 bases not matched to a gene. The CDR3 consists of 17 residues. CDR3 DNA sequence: TGTGCCAGCAGTGGGTACAGGGGCGGTAGCACTAATGAAAAACTGTTTTTT. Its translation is CASSGYRGGSTNEKLFF.

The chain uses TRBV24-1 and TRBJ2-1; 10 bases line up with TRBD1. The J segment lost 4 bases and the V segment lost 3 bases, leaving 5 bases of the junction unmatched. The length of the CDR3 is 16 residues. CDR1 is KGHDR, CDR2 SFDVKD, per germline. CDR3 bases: TGTGCCACCAGTGATCCCGGGACAGGGGAGTACAATGAGCAGTTCTTC. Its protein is CATSDPGTGEYNEQFF.

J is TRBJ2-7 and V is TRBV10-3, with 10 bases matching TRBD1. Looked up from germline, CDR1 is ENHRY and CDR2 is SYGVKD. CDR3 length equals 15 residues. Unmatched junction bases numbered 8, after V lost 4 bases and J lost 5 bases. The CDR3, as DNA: TGTGCCATCAGTGGCGGACAGGGGGTTTTTGACGAGCAGTACTTC. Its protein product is CAISGGQGVFDEQYF.

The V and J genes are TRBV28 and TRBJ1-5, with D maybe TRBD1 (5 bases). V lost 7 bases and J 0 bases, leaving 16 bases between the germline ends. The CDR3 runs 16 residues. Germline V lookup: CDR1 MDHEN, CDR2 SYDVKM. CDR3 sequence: CASTHRAGHSNQPQHF. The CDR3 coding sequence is TGTGCCAGCACCCATAGGGCGGGGCATAGCAATCAGCCCCAGCATTTT.

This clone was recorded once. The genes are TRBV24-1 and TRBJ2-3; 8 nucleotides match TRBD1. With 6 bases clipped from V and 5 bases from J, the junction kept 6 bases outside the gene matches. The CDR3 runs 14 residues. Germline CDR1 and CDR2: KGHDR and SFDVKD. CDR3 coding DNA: TGTGCCACCAGTTTGACAGGGGTGGGAGATACGCAGTATTTT. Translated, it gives CATSLTGVGDTQYF.

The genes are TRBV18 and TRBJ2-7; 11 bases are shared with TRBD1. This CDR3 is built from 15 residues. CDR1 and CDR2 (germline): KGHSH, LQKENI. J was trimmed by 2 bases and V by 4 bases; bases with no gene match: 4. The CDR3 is CASSLGTGGPYEQYF. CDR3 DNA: TGTGCCAGCTCACTCGGGACAGGGGGTCCCTACGAGCAGTACTTC.

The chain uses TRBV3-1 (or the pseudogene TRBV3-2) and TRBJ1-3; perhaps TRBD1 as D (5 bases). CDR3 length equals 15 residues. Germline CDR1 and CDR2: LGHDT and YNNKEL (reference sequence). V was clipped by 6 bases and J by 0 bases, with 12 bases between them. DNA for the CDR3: TGTGCCAGCAGTCTCACAGGTTTCTCTGGAAACACCATATATTTT. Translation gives CASSLTGFSGNTIYF.

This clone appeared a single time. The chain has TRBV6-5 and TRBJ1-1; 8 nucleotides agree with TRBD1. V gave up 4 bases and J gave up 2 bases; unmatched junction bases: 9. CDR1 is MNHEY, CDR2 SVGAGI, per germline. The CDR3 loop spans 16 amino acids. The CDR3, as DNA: TGTGCCAGCAGTTCCCGATCGACAGGGGAAAACACTGAAGCTTTCTTT. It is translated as CASSSRSTGENTEAFF.

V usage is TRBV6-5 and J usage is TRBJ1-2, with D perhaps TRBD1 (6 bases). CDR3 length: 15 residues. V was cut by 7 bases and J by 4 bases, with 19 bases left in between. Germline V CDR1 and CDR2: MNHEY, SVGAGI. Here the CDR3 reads CASTYNSRGTYGYTF. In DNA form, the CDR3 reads TGTGCCAGCACCTATAATTCCAGGGGAACCTATGGCTACACCTTC.

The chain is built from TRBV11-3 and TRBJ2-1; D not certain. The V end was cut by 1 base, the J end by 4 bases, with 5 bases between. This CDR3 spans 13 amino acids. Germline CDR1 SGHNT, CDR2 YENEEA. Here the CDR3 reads CASSLVRYNEQFF. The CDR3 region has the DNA TGTGCCAGCAGCTTAGTCAGATACAATGAGCAGTTCTTC.

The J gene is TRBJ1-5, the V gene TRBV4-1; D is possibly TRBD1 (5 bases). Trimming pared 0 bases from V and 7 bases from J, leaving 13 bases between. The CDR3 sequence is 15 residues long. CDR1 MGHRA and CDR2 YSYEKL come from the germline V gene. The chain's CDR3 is CASSQDGQGGQPQHF. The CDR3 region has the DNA TGCGCCAGCAGCCAAGATGGGCAGGGTGGGCAGCCCCAGCATTTT.

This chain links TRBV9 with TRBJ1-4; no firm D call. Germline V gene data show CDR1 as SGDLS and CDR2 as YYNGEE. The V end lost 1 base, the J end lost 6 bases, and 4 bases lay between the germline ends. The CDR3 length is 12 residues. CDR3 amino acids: CASSVSDEKLFF. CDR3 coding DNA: TGTGCCAGCAGCGTATCCGATGAAAAACTGTTTTTT.

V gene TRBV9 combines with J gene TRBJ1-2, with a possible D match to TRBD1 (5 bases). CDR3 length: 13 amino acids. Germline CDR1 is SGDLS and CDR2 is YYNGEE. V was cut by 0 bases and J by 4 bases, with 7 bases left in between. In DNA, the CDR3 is TGTGCCAGCAGCGTAGGGGGCAGCTATGGCTACACCTTC. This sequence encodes CASSVGGSYGYTF.

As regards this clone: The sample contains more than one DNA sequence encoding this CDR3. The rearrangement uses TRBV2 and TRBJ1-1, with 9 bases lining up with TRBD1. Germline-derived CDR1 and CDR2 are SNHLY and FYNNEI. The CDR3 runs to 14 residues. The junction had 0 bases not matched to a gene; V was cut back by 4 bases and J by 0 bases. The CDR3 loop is CASSGQGVNTEAFF. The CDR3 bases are TGTGCCAGCAGTGGACAGGGGGTGAACACTGAAGCTTTCTTT.

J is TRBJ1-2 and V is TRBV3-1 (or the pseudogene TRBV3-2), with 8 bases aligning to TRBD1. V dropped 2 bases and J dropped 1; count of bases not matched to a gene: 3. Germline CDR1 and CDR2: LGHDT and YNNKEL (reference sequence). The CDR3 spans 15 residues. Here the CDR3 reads CASSQTGGDNYGYTF. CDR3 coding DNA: TGTGCCAGCAGCCAAACAGGGGGAGATAACTATGGCTACACCTTC.

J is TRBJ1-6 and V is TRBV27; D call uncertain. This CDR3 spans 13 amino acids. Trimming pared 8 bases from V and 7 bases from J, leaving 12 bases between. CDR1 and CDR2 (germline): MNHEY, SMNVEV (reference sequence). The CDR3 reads CASGVRGNSPLHF. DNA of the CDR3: TGTGCCAGCGGGGTTCGGGGAAATTCACCCCTCCACTTT.